The 16 T cell receptor beta chains given below trace back to one sample, sequenced in a study of metastatic and nonmetastatic thyroid tumors. All patients reached thyroid surgery having received no treatment beforehand. TCRdb re-called clones from the PCR reads using MiXCR. The repertoire holds over 25,000 clones, with roughly 17% as singletons. The sequenced material came from blood. Receptors originate from a male donor with papillary thyroid cancer or a benign thyroid nodule (not recorded which). Some clones in this sample may be carry-over from other donors' samples.

This chain links TRBV11-2 with TRBJ2-3; TRBD2 matches at 7 bases. J gave up 1 base and V 5 bases, and 12 bases lay outside the gene matches. CDR1 is SGHAT, CDR2 FQNNGV, per germline. This CDR3 is built from 17 residues. The CDR3: CASSQSGRLAGTDTQYF. The CDR3 DNA reads as TGTGCCAGCAGCCAGAGCGGTCGCCTAGCGGGCACAGATACGCAGTATTTT.

A few counts support this clone. The chain is built from TRBV6-1 and TRBJ2-7; 7 bases map to TRBD2. The germline gives CDR1 MNHNS, CDR2 SASEGT. Trimming removed 11 bases from V and 7 bases from J; junction bases left unmatched: 11. CDR3 length: 12 amino acids. The CDR3 DNA reads TGTGCCGGGGGGGTAGGAGCTCGAGAGCAGTACTTC. Translation gives CAGGVGAREQYF.

At least ten counts were recorded for this clone. The rearrangement joins TRBV10-2 to TRBJ1-5, with D unclear. The V end was cut by 0 bases, the J end by 4 bases, with 7 bases between. The germline gives CDR1 WSHSY, CDR2 SAAADI. This CDR3 region has 14 residues. The CDR3 sequence is CASSESTLNQPQHF. CDR3 bases: TGCGCCAGCAGTGAGTCGACCCTTAATCAGCCCCAGCATTTT.

This clone occurred many times. This chain connects TRBV7-9 to TRBJ2-2, with D possibly matching TRBD2 (5 bases). The germline V gene encodes CDR1 SEHNR and CDR2 FQNEAQ (reference sequence). V was shortened by 2 bases and J by 0 bases, with 22 bases between the two germline ends. The CDR3 loop spans 20 amino acids. CDR3 loop: CASSLLTSRRSGTNTGELFF. The DNA for the CDR3 is TGTGCCAGCAGCTTATTAACATCCCGCAGGAGCGGAACGAACACCGGGGAGCTGTTTTTT.

CDR3 in amino acids: CASSFGRGASNQPQHF. For the CDR3, the DNA is TGTGCCAGCAGCTTTGGTCGGGGGGCAAGCAATCAGCCCCAGCATTTT. V gene TRBV5-6 combines with J gene TRBJ1-5, with a possible D match to TRBD1 (6 bases). The V end lost 2 bases, the J end lost 1 base, and 13 bases lay between the germline ends. This CDR3 is 16 amino acids long. The germline CDR1 and CDR2 sequences are SGHDT and YYEEEE.

The sample holds many counts of this clone. The gene calls are TRBV9 and TRBJ2-7, with 7 nucleotides matching TRBD1. With V trimmed by 7 bases and J by 2 bases, 15 bases remained unmatched. The CDR3 spans 16 residues. The V gene's germline CDR1 is SGDLS and CDR2 YYNGEE. In DNA, the CDR3 is TGTGCCAGCGGCGAGAGAGGGACGACAGGGCCCTACGAGCAGTACTTC. Protein product: CASGERGTTGPYEQYF.

This clone is labeled medium-sized. This rearrangement joins TRBV6-1 to TRBJ2-7; D unresolved. The V gene lost 1 base and the J gene lost 7 bases, with 11 bases spanning the gap. The CDR3 runs 13 residues. CDR1 MNHNS and CDR2 SASEGT come from the germline V gene. CDR3 amino acids: CASSEVASWEQYF. The CDR3 bases are TGTGCCAGCAGTGAAGTTGCATCCTGGGAGCAGTACTTC.

There are many counts of this clone. Other DNA sequences in the same sample also yield this CDR3. The chain combines TRBV6-1 with TRBJ2-7; a weak D match, TRBD1 (6 bases). This CDR3 spans 14 amino acids. Per germline, CDR1 MNHNS and CDR2 SASEGT. Trimming shortened V by 5 bases and J by 0 bases, and 11 bases separated the two germline ends. The CDR3 DNA is TGTGCCAGCAGTCGGGACAAAAGCTCCTACGAGCAGTACTTC. As protein: CASSRDKSSYEQYF.

This clone was recorded at least ten times. The chain joins TRBV27 to TRBJ2-1, with 8 bases lining up with TRBD2. Germline loops: CDR1 MNHEY, CDR2 SMNVEV (reference sequence). V shed 1 base, J shed 8 bases, and the junction held 4 bases outside the gene matches. The CDR3 consists of 14 residues. As DNA, the CDR3 is TGTGCCAGCAGTTTATTTGCGGGGGGCCATGAGCAGTTCTTC. It encodes CASSLFAGGHEQFF.

Many counts were recorded for this clone. The chain employs TRBV20-1 and TRBJ2-7; TRBD1 matches at 10 bases. With V trimmed by 6 bases and J by 6 bases, 11 bases remained unmatched. Germline values: CDR1 DFQATT, CDR2 SNEGSKA (reference sequence). The length of the CDR3 is 14 residues. The CDR3 coding sequence is TGCAGTGCAACCTATCGACAGGGGGCGGGCGAGCAGTACTTC. It is translated as CSATYRQGAGEQYF.

The chain combines TRBV30 with TRBJ2-1, with a weak D call TRBD2 (5 bases). From germline, CDR1 is GTSNPN and CDR2 SVGIG (reference sequence). With 4 bases removed from V and 9 bases from J, the gap between germline ends came to 16 bases. The CDR3 sequence is 13 residues long. CDR3 DNA sequence: TGTGCCTGGACCGATCGGACTCTCTCTGAGCAGTTCTTC. Protein product: CAWTDRTLSEQFF.

This clone turned up a few times. At one boundary the junction diverges from the germline segment, which might be a read error. For the CDR3, the DNA is TGTGCCAGCAGTTTAGGAGCAGGGGGGCAGCCACAGGATTTT. Its translation is CASSLGAGGQPQDF. This chain uses TRBV12-3 or TRBV12-4 with TRBJ1-5, with TRBD1 identical over 7 bases. This CDR3 spans 14 amino acids.

This clone qualifies as medium-sized. The chain employs TRBV2 and TRBJ2-7; no definite D call. The CDR3 consists of 11 residues. Germline V gene lookup returns CDR1 SNHLY and CDR2 FYNNEI. V lost 3 bases and J lost 5, with 5 bases in between. The CDR3 reads CASSDPNEQYF. CDR3 nucleotides: TGTGCCAGCAGTGACCCAAACGAGCAGTACTTC.

The chain couples TRBV20-1 to TRBJ1-1, with D maybe TRBD1 (5 bases). The germline V gene encodes CDR1 DFQATT and CDR2 SNEGSKA (reference sequence). This CDR3 has 13 amino acids. With 5 bases removed from V and 5 bases from J, the gap between germline ends came to 15 bases. CDR3 amino acids: CSALHAGRTEAFF. The DNA of the CDR3 is TGCAGTGCTTTACACGCGGGGCGAACTGAAGCTTTCTTT.

By share of the sample, this clone is medium-sized. The chain recombines TRBV6-1 with TRBJ2-7, with a tentative D call TRBD2 (5 bases). V was trimmed by 6 bases and J by 5 bases, leaving 11 bases between them. The CDR3 totals 12 residues. Germline CDR1 reads MNHNS; CDR2 reads SASEGT. The CDR3 loop is CASSEGSHEQYF. Here the CDR3 DNA reads TGTGCCAGCAGCGAGGGCAGTCACGAGCAGTACTTC.

This rearrangement joins TRBV30 to TRBJ2-2; D not resolved. This CDR3 contains 13 residues. Germline V gives CDR1 GTSNPN, CDR2 SVGIG (reference sequence). Trimming took off 4 bases at V and 1 base at J, with 7 bases between the two ends. This chain's CDR3 is CAWTVQNTGELFF. CDR3 sequence (DNA): TGTGCCTGGACAGTACAGAACACCGGGGAGCTGTTTTTT.